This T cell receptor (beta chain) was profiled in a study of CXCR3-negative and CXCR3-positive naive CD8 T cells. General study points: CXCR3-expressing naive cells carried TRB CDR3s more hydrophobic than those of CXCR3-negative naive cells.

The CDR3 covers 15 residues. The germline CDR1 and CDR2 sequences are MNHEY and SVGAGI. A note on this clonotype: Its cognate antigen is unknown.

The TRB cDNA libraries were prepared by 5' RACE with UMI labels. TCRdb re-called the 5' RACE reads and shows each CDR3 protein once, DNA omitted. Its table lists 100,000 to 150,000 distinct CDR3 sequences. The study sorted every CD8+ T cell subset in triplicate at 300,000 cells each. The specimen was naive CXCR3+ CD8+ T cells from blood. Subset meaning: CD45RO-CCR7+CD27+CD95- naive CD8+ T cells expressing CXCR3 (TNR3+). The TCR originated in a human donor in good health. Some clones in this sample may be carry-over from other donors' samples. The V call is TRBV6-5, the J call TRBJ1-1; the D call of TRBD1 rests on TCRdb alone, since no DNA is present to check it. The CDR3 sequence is CASGTGGEGNTEAFF.